The table lists the clone carrying this T cell receptor beta chain with a few counts. Its antigen remains unknown. PCR amplification relied on 60 Vbeta primers (plus 13 Jbeta primers). Assay used: immunoSEQ multiplex PCR; TCRdb lists only in-frame clones, some missing. The sample shows more than 100,000 clones, 65% to 80% of them seen only once. The data were taken from a study of cytomegalovirus exposure and HLA in healthy donors. CDR1 is SGHRS, CDR2 YFSETQ, per germline. The CDR3 is made up of 17 amino acids. V shed 1 base, J shed 6 bases, and the junction held 12 bases outside the gene matches. Study-wide results and caveats: The productive fraction for most TCR beta V segments was about 90% or about 30% in an earlier analysis.

The specimen sequenced was PBMCs. The chain carries TRBV5-1 and TRBJ2-2; 7 nucleotides line up with TRBD1. The receptor was isolated from a woman aged 18 to 35 in good health and CMV-seropositive. The CDR3 DNA reads as TGCGCCAGCAGCTTGAATGGACAGGTCGTCAAGGCCGGGGAGCTGTTTTTT. Translation gives CASSLNGQVVKAGELFF.